This TCR beta chain was obtained from a study of T cell responses to AZD1222 COVID-19 vaccine. Unmatched junction bases numbered 5, after V lost 4 bases and J lost 2 bases. The germline CDR1 and CDR2 sequences are GTSNPN and SVGIG (reference sequence). The CDR3 extends over 14 amino acids. Some clones are missing from TCRdb's copy, which holds only in-frame ones; the method was immunoSEQ multiplex PCR. The data show roughly 150,000 clones, 90% seen once. Overall study results and limits: Donors were largely white British and mainly female; clonal diversity was possibly underestimated. Spike-specific TCR breadth and depth grew following two AZD1222 doses. Seropositivity was recorded at baseline in only six AZD1222 recipients.

Regarding this clone: Its antigen is not identified.

The sequences come from peripheral blood, collected 28 days after the second AZD1222 dose. This chain connects TRBV30 to TRBJ1-2, with 9 bases that match TRBD1. The clonotype comes from an adult who received the AZD1222 COVID-19 vaccine. The DNA for the CDR3 is TGTGCCTGGAACGCGGGGACAGGGAACTATGGCTACACCTTC. Amino acids: CAWNAGTGNYGYTF.